Presented here are 22 T cell receptor beta chains from one specimen sequenced in a study of Ad26.COV2.S vaccination and SARS-CoV-2 variants. Treatment described: about 20 received Ad26.COV2.S at low or high dose, single or two shots; about 5 received placebo; per-sample allocation not given. Material that was analyzed had been drawn on day 63 after the first vaccine or placebo injection. Data came from immunoSEQ multiplex PCR; TCRdb stores just in-frame clones and leaves some out. Of hundreds of thousands of clones listed, 80% to 90% were seen once; the top ten hold roughly 1.5%. The sample was peripheral blood, taken in a trial of Ad26.COV2.S vaccine versus placebo. The source is a person between 18 and 65 years old who received the Ad26.COV2.S COVID-19 vaccine or a placebo.

In nucleotides, the CDR3 is TGTGCCAGCAGCAGACAGGGATCGCAAGAGACCCAGTACTTC. Its translation: CASSRQGSQETQYF. The chain is built from TRBV25-1 and TRBJ2-5, with TRBD1 identical over 7 bases. V was clipped by 6 bases and J by 2 bases; unmatched bases: 6. CDR1 is MGHDK and CDR2 is SYGVNS in the germline V gene. The CDR3 has 14 residues.

The V and J genes are TRBV5-4 and TRBJ1-1, with TRBD1 as a possible D gene (5 bases). Trimming took off 2 bases at V and 4 bases at J, with 18 bases between the two ends. This CDR3 region has 16 residues. Germline CDR1 reads SGHNT; CDR2 reads YYREEE (reference sequence). The CDR3 loop is CASSLVKGYRGTEAFF. Written as DNA, the CDR3 is TGTGCCAGCAGCTTAGTTAAGGGGTACCGGGGCACTGAAGCTTTCTTT.

The chain joins TRBV10-3 to TRBJ2-5; TRBD1 aligns across 7 bases. The ends lost 10 bases at V and 5 bases at J; junction bases unmatched: 7. CDR1 and CDR2 from the germline V gene are ENHRY and SYGVKD. The CDR3 has 12 residues. The CDR3 region is CATQDRTETQYF. The DNA of the CDR3 is TGTGCCACCCAGGACAGGACGGAGACCCAGTACTTC.

The chain joins TRBV3-1 (or the pseudogene TRBV3-2) to TRBJ2-1, with 8 bases lining up with TRBD2. CDR3 length equals 15 residues. Germline assignment: CDR1 LGHDT and CDR2 YNNKEL (reference sequence). The V and J ends lost 7 bases and 7 bases, in that order; junction bases with no gene match: 12. The CDR3 DNA follows: TGTGCCAGCAACCTGAGGGGACTAGGATTAAATGAGCAGTTCTTC. Its protein product is CASNLRGLGLNEQFF.

The chain has TRBV10-3 and TRBJ2-6; D not certain. The CDR3 contains 15 residues. Trimming cost V 0 bases and J 1 base, with 4 bases left between them. Germline values: CDR1 ENHRY, CDR2 SYGVKD. CDR3 bases: TGTGCCATCAGTGAGTCGGATTCTGGGGCCAACGTCCTGACTTTC. It yields the protein CAISESDSGANVLTF.

V usage is TRBV7-2 and J usage is TRBJ1-2; D possibly corresponds to TRBD1 (6 bases). Germline V gene sequence: CDR1 SGHTA, CDR2 FQGNSA. The CDR3 length is 17 residues. The V end lost 2 bases, the J end lost 8 bases, and 24 bases lay between the germline ends. CDR3: CASSLTFLSGGGTGYTF. In DNA, the CDR3 is TGTGCCAGCAGCTTAACCTTCCTTTCCGGGGGCGGCACGGGCTACACCTTC.

V usage is TRBV21-1 and J usage is TRBJ2-1; the table's D gene call, TRBD1, was not cross checked with the DNA. TRBV21-1 is reported as a pseudogene. This CDR3 spans 13 amino acids. The CDR3: CASSKYSPDEQFF. The CDR3 nucleotides are TGTGCCAGCAGCAAATACAGTCCCGATGAGCAGTTCTTC.

The chain is built from TRBV19 and TRBJ2-2; TRBD2 is a possible D gene (5 bases). The CDR3 has 14 residues. The germline V and J ends were trimmed by 5 bases and 1 base, with 8 bases remaining between them. Per germline, CDR1 LNHDA and CDR2 SQIVND (reference sequence). The CDR3 DNA reads TGTGCCAGTAGTTCCAGCGGGAACACCGGGGAGCTGTTTTTT. Protein: CASSSSGNTGELFF.

The sample holds one count of this clone. V and J are TRBV18 and TRBJ1-2; 8 bases fit TRBD1. V was pared by 6 bases and J by 4 bases, with 10 bases of the junction left unmatched. Germline-derived CDR1 and CDR2 are KGHSH and LQKENI. The CDR3 runs to 15 residues. This CDR3 is CASSPGPGGSYGYTF. CDR3 DNA sequence: TGTGCCAGCTCTCCAGGACCAGGGGGCAGCTATGGCTACACCTTC.

The chain's CDR3 is CASSLATGGAIRSYEQYF. The CDR3 coding sequence is TGTGCCAGCAGCTTAGCAACAGGGGGCGCGATTAGGTCCTACGAGCAGTACTTC. The chain has TRBV7-9 and TRBJ2-7; 9 bases align to TRBD1. J lost 1 base, V lost 0 bases, and 10 bases had no gene match. The CDR3 totals 18 residues. Germline CDR1 and CDR2: SEHNR and FQNEAQ (reference sequence).

The J gene is TRBJ1-1, the V gene TRBV3-1 (or the pseudogene TRBV3-2), with D unresolved. The CDR3 loop spans 13 amino acids. The V end lost 0 bases, the J end lost 10 bases, and 12 bases lay between the germline ends. Per the germline V gene, CDR1 is LGHDT and CDR2 is YNNKEL (reference sequence). The CDR3 DNA follows: TGTGCCAGCAGCCAAGACAGCCTAAGTGGAGCTTTCTTT. Residues: CASSQDSLSGAFF.

The rearrangement links TRBV6-6 to TRBJ2-4, with 8 bases lining up with TRBD2. J was trimmed by 4 bases and V by 6 bases; bases with no gene match: 8. Germline V gives CDR1 MNHNY, CDR2 SVGAGI (reference sequence). This CDR3 comprises 15 residues. CDR3 region: CASRPPGLDKNIQYF. CDR3 DNA sequence: TGTGCCAGCAGACCTCCGGGACTAGATAAAAACATTCAGTACTTC.

V usage is TRBV20-1 and J usage is TRBJ1-1; D is unclear. V lost 4 bases and J 1 base, leaving 4 bases between the germline ends. The CDR3 runs to 11 residues. Germline CDR1 reads DFQATT; CDR2 reads SNEGSKA (reference sequence). The DNA of the CDR3 is TGCAGTGCTACCTGGAACACTGAAGCTTTCTTT. Translated, it gives CSATWNTEAFF.

V is TRBV4-3 and J is TRBJ1-3; D gene unclear. Deletions cut 0 bases from V and 1 base from J, with 16 bases between. From germline, CDR1 is LGHNA and CDR2 YSLEER. This CDR3 region has 18 residues. The CDR3 protein is CASSQDRYSGFSGNTIYF. DNA for the CDR3: TGCGCCAGCAGCCAAGATCGGTACAGTGGATTTTCTGGAAACACCATATATTTT.

This sequence joins TRBV7-2 and TRBJ2-3; the match to TRBD2 covers 8 bases. The CDR3 covers 16 residues. Germline V gene sequence: CDR1 SGHTA, CDR2 FQGNSA. V lost 3 bases to trimming and J lost 3 bases; unmatched junction nucleotides: 8. The CDR3 here is CASSLVGGRPTDTQYF. The CDR3 DNA is TGTGCCAGCAGCTTGGTGGGCGGGAGGCCGACAGATACGCAGTATTTT.

CDR3 region: CASSFSGAGDGYTF. The CDR3 DNA sequence: TGTGCCAGCAGCTTTTCAGGGGCCGGGGATGGCTACACCTTC. The V call is TRBV5-5, the J call TRBJ1-2; weak D call: TRBD1 (6 bases). The CDR3 consists of 14 residues. V was clipped by 2 bases and J by 6 bases, with 14 bases between them. Per germline, CDR1 SGHKS and CDR2 YYEKEE (reference sequence).

This chain connects TRBV6-5 to TRBJ1-3; maybe TRBD1 (6 bases). Germline V CDR1 and CDR2: MNHEY, SVGAGI. The CDR3 length is 15 residues. Trimming took 6 bases from V and 0 from J, leaving 12 bases between them. The CDR3: CASRQGLSSGNTIYF. The CDR3 DNA follows: TGTGCCAGCAGACAGGGATTGAGCTCTGGAAACACCATATATTTT.

V gene TRBV10-2 combines with J gene TRBJ2-7, with TRBD1 matching over 8 bases. Germline-derived CDR1 and CDR2 are WSHSY and SAAADI. V lost 11 bases and J lost 3; bases outside the gene matches: 9. The CDR3 contains 13 residues. CDR3 residues: CAASAGQGYEQYF. In nucleotides, the CDR3 is TGCGCCGCCAGTGCCGGACAGGGCTACGAGCAGTACTTC.

V gene TRBV7-2 combines with J gene TRBJ1-2; a weak D match, TRBD1 (6 bases). Between the trimmed V and J ends, which lost 1 base and 10 bases, there was a span of 16 bases. The CDR3 is 14 residues long. CDR1 and CDR2 (germline): SGHTA, FQGNSA. The CDR3 reads CASSLVGQGALYTF. CDR3 in DNA: TGTGCCAGCAGCTTAGTGGGACAAGGAGCCCTCTACACCTTC.

This clone was recorded once. The chain is built from TRBV7-2 and TRBJ1-3; D ambiguous. The CDR3 covers 16 residues. Trimming pared 5 bases from V and 2 bases from J, leaving 16 bases between. Germline CDR1 and CDR2: SGHTA and FQGNSA. CDR3 DNA sequence: TGTGCCAGCAGCCCCATGCCCCCCAGCGCTGGAAACACCATATATTTT. The encoded protein is CASSPMPPSAGNTIYF. The full variable domain, its missing parts supplied by reference TRBV7-2 and TRBJ1-3, is GAGVSQSPSNKVTEKGKDVELRCDPISGHTALYWYRQSLGQGLEFLIYFQGNSAPDKSGLPSDRFSAERTGGSVSTLTIQRTQQEDSAVYLCASSPMPPSAGNTIYFGEGSWLTVV.

The chain links TRBV19 to TRBJ1-2; 7 bases agree with TRBD1. Trimming at V came to 5 bases and at J to 2 bases, leaving 5 bases not matched to a gene. The CDR3 runs to 14 residues. Germline values: CDR1 LNHDA, CDR2 SQIVND (reference sequence). This CDR3 reads CASSVWDRNYGYTF. The CDR3 DNA follows: TGTGCCAGTAGTGTATGGGACAGAAACTATGGCTACACCTTC.

This clone was recorded a few times. The chain carries TRBV10-1 and TRBJ1-4; D may be TRBD1 (5 bases). CDR3 length: 13 amino acids. V gave up 7 bases and J gave up 6 bases, with 12 bases separating them. Germline V gene data show CDR1 as WNHNN and CDR2 as SYGVQD (reference sequence). The CDR3 DNA follows: TGCGCCAGCAACGGACAAGCAGATGAAAAACTGTTTTTT. Translated, it gives CASNGQADEKLFF.